The next 12 T cell receptor beta chains were all read from a single sample in a study of T-cell memory formation after mild COVID-19. MiXCR was run by TCRdb on the 5' RACE reads, yielding one entry per CDR3 protein. This table has about 610,000 distinct CDR3 sequences, around 15% appearing once. Sequencing was carried out using PBMCs or a T cell subset sorted from them (not recorded which). The receptors come from an adult woman who had mild COVID-19 (a few samples of this study predate the infection). Cell type and time point are not known.

The genes are TRBV7-9 and TRBJ2-6; no clear D gene. Per germline, CDR1 SEHNR and CDR2 FQNEAQ (reference sequence). There are 16 residues in the CDR3. Trimming stripped 0 bases from V and 2 bases from J, with 8 bases between. DNA of the CDR3: TGTGCCAGCAGCTTAGCGCCCTCTCCTGGGGCCAACGTCCTGACTTTC. It encodes CASSLAPSPGANVLTF.

This clonotype was seen only once. The gene calls are TRBV5-1 and TRBJ2-7; 7 nucleotides agree with TRBD1. The V gene's germline CDR1 is SGHRS and CDR2 YFSETQ. CDR3 length equals 14 residues. Unmatched junction bases numbered 12, after V lost 6 bases and J lost 6 bases. For the CDR3, the DNA is TGCGCCAGCAATCCCGGGACAGAGAGTTCCGAGCAGTACTTC. It yields the protein CASNPGTESSEQYF. Looking up the rest from reference TRBV5-1 and TRBJ2-7 gives the full variable domain: KAGVTQTPRYLIKTRGQQVTLSCSPISGHRSVSWYQQTPGQGLQFLFEYFSETQRNKGNFPGRFSGRQFSNSRSEMNVSTLELGDSALYLCASNPGTESSEQYFGPGTRLTVT.

This sequence joins TRBV5-1 and TRBJ1-5; D is possibly TRBD1 (5 bases). This CDR3 is 15 amino acids long. Germline V gene data show CDR1 as SGHRS and CDR2 as YFSETQ. Trimming pared 0 bases from V and 3 bases from J, leaving 10 bases between. The CDR3 DNA is TGCGCCAGCAGCTTGGGAGACAGCCTCAATCAGCCCCAGCATTTT. Protein: CASSLGDSLNQPQHF.

J is TRBJ2-6 and V is TRBV14; D is unclear. The CDR3 spans 16 residues. CDR1 and CDR2 from the germline V gene are SGHDN and FVKESK. V lost 1 base and J lost 1, with 8 bases in between. CDR3 in DNA: TGTGCCAGCAGCCAAGTAGCTTTTTCTGGGGCCAACGTCCTGACTTTC. Translation: CASSQVAFSGANVLTF.

The chain has TRBV20-1 and TRBJ1-6; weak D call: TRBD1 (6 bases). V was shortened by 6 bases and J by 7 bases, with 19 bases between the two germline ends. There are 15 residues in the CDR3. Germline-derived CDR1 and CDR2 are DFQATT and SNEGSKA (reference sequence). CDR3 nucleotide sequence: TGCAGTGCCCTTGCTGAAGGGACATCCAATTCACCCCTCCACTTT. Translating it yields CSALAEGTSNSPLHF.

The rearrangement joins TRBV7-9 to TRBJ2-2; TRBD2 matches 11 bases. Germline CDR1 is SEHNR and CDR2 is FQNEAQ (reference sequence). The length of the CDR3 is 16 residues. V shed 5 bases, J shed 7 bases, and the junction held 9 bases outside the gene matches. The CDR3 spells CASSHRLAGTVGELFF. In nucleotides, the CDR3 is TGTGCCAGCAGCCATCGACTAGCGGGAACAGTCGGGGAGCTGTTTTTT.

This chain connects TRBV9 to TRBJ1-2, with a weak D call TRBD1 (5 bases). Deletions cut 4 bases from V and 4 bases from J, with 14 bases between. Germline CDR1 is SGDLS and CDR2 is YYNGEE. The CDR3 runs 14 residues. The CDR3 sequence: CASSPLGGTYGYTF. CDR3 sequence (DNA): TGTGCCAGCAGCCCACTGGGGGGGACCTATGGCTACACCTTC.

The genes are TRBV6-6 and TRBJ1-2, with a weak D call TRBD1 (6 bases). Trimming stripped 6 bases from V and 8 bases from J, with 19 bases between. CDR1 is MNHNY and CDR2 is SVGAGI in the germline V gene (reference sequence). The CDR3 is 14 residues long. CDR3 amino acids: CASSPYNRVEGYTF. The CDR3 region has the DNA TGTGCCAGCAGCCCGTACAACAGGGTAGAAGGCTACACCTTC.

This clonotype came up many times. The V gene is TRBV2, the J gene TRBJ1-2, with a weak D call TRBD1 (6 bases). The V gene's germline CDR1 is SNHLY and CDR2 FYNNEI. V was trimmed by 5 bases and J by 6 bases, leaving 19 bases between them. CDR3 length: 15 amino acids. The CDR3 loop reads CASSPLITGLNGYTF. The CDR3 DNA follows: TGTGCCAGCAGTCCTCTTATAACAGGGCTAAATGGCTACACCTTC.

This clonotype occurred a few times. The DNA of the CDR3 is TGTGCCAGCAGTACCGGACAGGGGAACACCGGGGAGCTGTTTTTT. This translates into CASSTGQGNTGELFF. V usage is TRBV12-3 or TRBV12-4 and J usage is TRBJ2-2; 8 bases line up with TRBD1. V was clipped by 5 bases and J by 1 base; unmatched bases: 3. There are 15 residues in the CDR3.

The sample holds a few counts of this clonotype. V is TRBV7-9 and J is TRBJ2-1, with a weak D call TRBD2 (5 bases). Trimming stripped 7 bases from V and 4 bases from J, with 20 bases between. Germline V gene sequence: CDR1 SEHNR, CDR2 FQNEAQ (reference sequence). This CDR3 spans 16 amino acids. CDR3 sequence reads: CASTSLRGRTYNEQFF. DNA for the CDR3: TGTGCCAGCACCTCGCTCCGCGGGCGCACTTACAATGAGCAGTTCTTC. The full variable domain, rest sourced from reference TRBV7-9 and TRBJ2-1, is DTGVSQNPRHKITKRGQNVTFRCDPISEHNRLYWYRQTLGQGPEFLTYFQNEAQLEKSRLLSDRFSAERPKGSFSTLEIQRTEQGDSAMYLCASTSLRGRTYNEQFFGPGTRLTVL.

This clonotype was observed a few times. This sequence joins TRBV20-1 and TRBJ2-7, with D perhaps TRBD2 (6 bases). V was trimmed by 0 bases and J by 7 bases, leaving 25 bases between them. Germline V gives CDR1 DFQATT, CDR2 SNEGSKA (reference sequence). CDR3 size: 17 residues. The CDR3 coding sequence is TGCAGTGCTAGAGATAGGGCACCGGGACTGGGGTTGATTGAGCAGTACTTC. Translating it yields CSARDRAPGLGLIEQYF.